This T cell receptor (beta chain) is from a study of blood T cells in healthy people across ages. Then a second PCR, running about 6 to 12 cycles, was carried out with a sample-barcoded 5' primer and a J-beta primer mix. TCRdb re-called the 5' RACE reads through MiXCR, storing one row per CDR3 protein. The repertoire consists of around 800,000 distinct CDR3 sequences, with 46% occurring once and the leading ten covering over 15%. This CDR3 is 15 amino acids long. V trimming: 6 bases; J trimming: 0 bases; junction bases outside the gene matches: 5. Germline CDR1 reads SGHTA; CDR2 reads FQGNSA. V and J are TRBV7-2 and TRBJ2-7; 10 nucleotides line up with TRBD2. The sequence was obtained from an elderly man in good health. The sample comprised blood. CDR3 residues: CASRFTSGVSYEQYF. CDR3 DNA sequence: TGTGCCAGCAGGTTTACTAGCGGGGTCTCCTACGAGCAGTACTTC.